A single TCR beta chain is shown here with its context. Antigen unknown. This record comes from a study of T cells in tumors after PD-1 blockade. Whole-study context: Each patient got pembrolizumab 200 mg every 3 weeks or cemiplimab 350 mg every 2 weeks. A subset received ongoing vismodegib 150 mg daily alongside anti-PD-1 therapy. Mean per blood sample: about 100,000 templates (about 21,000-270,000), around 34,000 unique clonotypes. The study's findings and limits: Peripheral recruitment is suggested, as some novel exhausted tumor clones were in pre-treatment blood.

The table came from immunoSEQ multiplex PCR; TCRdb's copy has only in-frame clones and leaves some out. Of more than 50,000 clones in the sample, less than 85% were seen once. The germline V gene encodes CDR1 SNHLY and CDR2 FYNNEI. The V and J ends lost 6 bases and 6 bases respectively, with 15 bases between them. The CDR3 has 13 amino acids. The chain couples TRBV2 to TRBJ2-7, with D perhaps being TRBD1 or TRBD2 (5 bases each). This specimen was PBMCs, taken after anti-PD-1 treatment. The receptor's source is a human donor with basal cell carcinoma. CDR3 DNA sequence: TGTGCCAGCAGGAGCTCTTGGGGGTCCGAGCAGTACTTC. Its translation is CASRSSWGSEQYF.